A single sample is the source of the 7 T cell receptor beta chains below, sequenced in a study of blood T cell repertoires in COVID-19. Clones were sequenced by immunoSEQ multiplex PCR, and TCRdb holds only the in-frame ones, with some missing. This sample has 70,000 or so clones, with about 81% found just once. The source material was peripheral blood. The receptor source for this set is a human donor in a cohort sampled during active COVID-19.

This clone was seen only once. The chain recombines TRBV15 with TRBJ1-3; 9 bases match TRBD1. The CDR3 is made up of 18 amino acids. CDR1 and CDR2 (germline): LNHNV, YYDKDF (reference sequence). Losses at the gene ends were 0 bases for V and 1 base for J; bases not matched to a gene: 7. For the CDR3, the DNA is TGTGCCACCAGCAGAGAGGAACAGGGGGCTTTTTCTGGAAACACCATATATTTT. Residues: CATSREEQGAFSGNTIYF.

The chain is built from TRBV6-5 and TRBJ1-2, with 9 bases that match TRBD1. The V gene's germline CDR1 is MNHEY and CDR2 SVGAGI. The CDR3 is made up of 13 amino acids. Trimming removed 6 bases from V and 10 bases from J; junction bases left unmatched: 9. CDR3 nucleotide sequence: TGTGCCAGCAGCTCCTGGACAGGGGACTACTACACCTTC. Translation gives CASSSWTGDYYTF.

The rearrangement uses TRBV5-1 and TRBJ1-2, with unresolved D. V was cut by 5 bases and J by 2 bases, with 16 bases left in between. Germline CDR1 SGHRS, CDR2 YFSETQ. The CDR3 length is 15 residues. The CDR3 DNA sequence: TGCGCCAGCAGTCTGGGAGGGATCGGGAACTATGGCTACACCTTC. Protein: CASSLGGIGNYGYTF. The whole variable domain, filled in from reference TRBV5-1 and TRBJ1-2, reads KAGVTQTPRYLIKTRGQQVTLSCSPISGHRSVSWYQQTPGQGLQFLFEYFSETQRNKGNFPGRFSGRQFSNSRSEMNVSTLELGDSALYLCASSLGGIGNYGYTFGSGTRLTVV.

Concerning this clone itself: A junction boundary mismatches the germline segment, possibly from a read error. The chain is built from TRBV7-7 and TRBJ2-7; 8 positions match TRBD1. Germline lookup yields CDR1 SSHAT and CDR2 FNYEAQ (reference sequence). The CDR3 is 13 amino acids. The CDR3 protein is CASSETGDDEQYF. CDR3 nucleotide sequence: TGTGCTAGCAGCGAGACAGGGGACGACGAGCAGTACTTC.

This clone appeared a few times. The CDR3 loop is CSASRGGSWGNTIYF. The CDR3 coding sequence is TGCAGTGCTAGTAGAGGGGGATCGTGGGGAAACACCATATATTTT. The gene calls are TRBV20-1 and TRBJ1-3; TRBD1 is a possible D gene (6 bases). Deletions cut 3 bases from V and 4 bases from J, with 16 bases between. The germline V gene has CDR1 DFQATT and CDR2 SNEGSKA (reference sequence). CDR3 length equals 15 residues.

This chain joins TRBV2 and TRBJ1-2, with D perhaps TRBD1 (5 bases). V lost 7 bases, J lost 4 bases, and 13 bases lay in between. CDR1 SNHLY and CDR2 FYNNEI come from the germline V gene. The CDR3 is 13 residues long. CDR3 sequence: CASIEGGAYGYTF. CDR3 nucleotides: TGTGCCAGCATCGAGGGAGGGGCCTATGGCTACACCTTC.

The chain is built from TRBV18 and TRBJ1-1; TRBD1 agrees at 7 bases. CDR3 length: 14 amino acids. Germline V CDR1 and CDR2: KGHSH, LQKENI. The V gene end was trimmed by 5 bases and the J gene end by 1 base; junction bases not matched to a gene: 4. The chain's CDR3 is CASSDGQANTEAFF. CDR3 coding DNA: TGTGCCAGCTCAGACGGACAGGCGAACACTGAAGCTTTCTTT.